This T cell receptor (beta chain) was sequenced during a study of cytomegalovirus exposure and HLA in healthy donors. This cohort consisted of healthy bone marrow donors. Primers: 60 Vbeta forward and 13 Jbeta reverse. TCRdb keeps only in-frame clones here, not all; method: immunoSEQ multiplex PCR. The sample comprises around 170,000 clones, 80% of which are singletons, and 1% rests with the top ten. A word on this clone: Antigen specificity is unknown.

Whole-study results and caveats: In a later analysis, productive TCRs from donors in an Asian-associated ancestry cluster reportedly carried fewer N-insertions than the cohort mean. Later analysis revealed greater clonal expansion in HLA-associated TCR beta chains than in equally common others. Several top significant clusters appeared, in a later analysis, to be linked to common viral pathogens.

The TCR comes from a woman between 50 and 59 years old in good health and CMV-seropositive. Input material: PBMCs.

The CDR3, as DNA: TGTGCCAGCAGTCAACTAGCGGCCCAAGAGACCCAGTACTTC. Residues: CASSQLAAQETQYF. The rearrangement links TRBV6-1 to TRBJ2-5; TRBD2 aligns across 8 bases. The junction had 3 bases not matched to a gene; V was cut back by 5 bases and J by 1 base. This CDR3 has 14 residues. Germline V gene sequence: CDR1 MNHNS, CDR2 SASEGT.